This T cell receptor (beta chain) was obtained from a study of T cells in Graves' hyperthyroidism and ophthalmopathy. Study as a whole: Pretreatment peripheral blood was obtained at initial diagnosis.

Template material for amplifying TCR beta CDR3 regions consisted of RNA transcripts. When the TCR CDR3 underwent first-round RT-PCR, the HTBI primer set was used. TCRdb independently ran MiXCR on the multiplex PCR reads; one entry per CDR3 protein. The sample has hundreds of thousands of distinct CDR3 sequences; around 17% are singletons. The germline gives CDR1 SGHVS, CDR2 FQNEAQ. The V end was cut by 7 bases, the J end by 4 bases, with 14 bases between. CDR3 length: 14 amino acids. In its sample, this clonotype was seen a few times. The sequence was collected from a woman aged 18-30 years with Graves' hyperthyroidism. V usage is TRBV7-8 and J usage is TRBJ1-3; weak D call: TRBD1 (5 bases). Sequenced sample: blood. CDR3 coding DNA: TGTGCCAGCACCGTAGGGGTGGCCGGAAACACCATATATTTT. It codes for CASTVGVAGNTIYF.